The table lists the clone carrying this T cell receptor beta chain with a few counts. Its antigen is undetermined. Trimming pared 1 base from V and 16 bases from J, leaving 11 bases between. This CDR3 spans 11 amino acids. CDR1 and CDR2 (germline): SQVTM, ANQGSEA. TCRB transcripts that were expressed got sequenced, as all of the isolated RNA had been reverse transcribed. TCRdb's table, derived via immunoSEQ multiplex PCR, lists solely in-frame clones and lacks some. The data hold roughly 140,000 clones, with around 51% observed a single time. Donors underwent one heparinised blood draw, around 100 mL on average. CD4+ naive, central memory, regulatory and stem cell-like memory cells were sorted via CD45RO/CCR7/CD25/CD127/CD95/CD27. The sample is drawn from a study of beta chain features in type 1 diabetes. Turning to the study itself: Patients and healthy donors were similar in age, gender and cell yields. General study findings and limits: An over-representation of cells with high TCR expression could result from cDNA sequencing.

Sample: Tregs from blood. The TCR originated in a man younger than 35 in good health. The chain joins TRBV29-1 to TRBJ1-6; a possible D gene is TRBD1 (5 bases). DNA of the CDR3: TGCAGCGTTGAAGCGCGGGGGATTCTCCACTTT. Protein product: CSVEARGILHF.